The next 20 T cell receptor beta chains were all read from a single sample in a study of CD4+ T cells in melanoma. Some clones are missing from TCRdb's copy, which holds only in-frame ones; the method was immunoSEQ multiplex PCR. The repertoire has 7,000 or so clones, less than 75% of them found once; the top ten carry roughly 22%. The sample comprised cells from a culture (not recorded whether cultured in vitro). The origin of the receptors is a human donor with melanoma.

This clone was counted only a few times. The chain combines TRBV4-1 with TRBJ2-1; 8 bases fit TRBD2. The CDR3 is made up of 16 amino acids. Germline V gene data show CDR1 as MGHRA and CDR2 as YSYEKL. The V and J ends lost 3 bases and 4 bases, in that order; junction bases with no gene match: 8. The CDR3 sequence is CASSHTAGVLYNEQFF. In DNA form, the CDR3 reads TGCGCCAGCAGCCACACAGCGGGGGTCCTTTACAATGAGCAGTTCTTC.

V gene TRBV15 combines with J gene TRBJ1-1, with TRBD1 matching over 7 bases. V trimming: 0 bases; J trimming: 10 bases; junction bases outside the gene matches: 5. The CDR3 runs to 13 residues. CDR1 is LNHNV, CDR2 YYDKDF, per germline (reference sequence). The CDR3 DNA is TGTGCCACCAGCAGAGATCAGGGGGGAACAGCTTTCTTT. Amino acid sequence: CATSRDQGGTAFF.

In its sample, this clone was seen once. V and J are TRBV29-1 and TRBJ2-1; 9 bases map to TRBD1. Germline CDR1 SQVTM, CDR2 ANQGSEA. The CDR3 loop spans 18 amino acids. With 1 base clipped from V and 4 bases from J, the junction kept 14 bases outside the gene matches. This chain's CDR3 is CSVEGGGFGTGIYNEQFF. DNA of the CDR3: TGCAGCGTTGAAGGAGGGGGATTCGGGACAGGGATTTACAATGAGCAGTTCTTC.

The rearrangement links TRBV5-1 to TRBJ1-1; D unclear. Trimming pared 3 bases from V and 8 bases from J, leaving 17 bases between. The CDR3 is 14 amino acids. Germline V gene data show CDR1 as SGHRS and CDR2 as YFSETQ. The DNA of the CDR3 is TGCGCCAGCAGCTCATCCCTCCCGCCTGGAGAAGCTTTCTTT. Protein: CASSSSLPPGEAFF.

The rearrangement uses TRBV14 and TRBJ2-3, with 9 nucleotides matching TRBD1. Germline V CDR1 and CDR2: SGHDN, FVKESK. J gave up 3 bases and V 4 bases, and 5 bases lay outside the gene matches. The CDR3 has 15 amino acids. The CDR3 region has the DNA TGTGCCAGCAGCCCCGGACAGGGGAGGACAGATACGCAGTATTTT. As protein: CASSPGQGRTDTQYF.

By frequency in the sample, this clone is large (0.1 to 1%). The chain links TRBV15 to TRBJ2-7; 10 nucleotides agree with TRBD2. From germline, CDR1 is LNHNV and CDR2 YYDKDF (reference sequence). V was pared by 0 bases and J by 5 bases, with 4 bases of the junction left unmatched. The CDR3 sequence is 15 residues long. CDR3 residues: CATSREGLAGDEQYF. For the CDR3, the DNA is TGTGCCACCAGCAGAGAGGGGCTAGCGGGGGACGAGCAGTACTTC.

This chain joins TRBV19 and TRBJ1-2, with D perhaps TRBD1 (5 bases). Trimming took 6 bases from V and 3 from J, leaving 11 bases between them. Germline CDR1 LNHDA, CDR2 SQIVND (reference sequence). CDR3 length: 13 amino acids. The CDR3 reads CASRPSTDYGYTF. DNA for the CDR3: TGTGCCAGTAGACCCTCGACAGACTATGGCTACACCTTC.

The chain uses TRBV11-2 and TRBJ2-1, with 7 bases identical to TRBD2. Trimming took 1 base from V and 10 from J; bases not matched to a gene: 1. Looked up from germline, CDR1 is SGHAT and CDR2 is FQNNGV. This CDR3 contains 12 residues. The CDR3 DNA is TGTGCCAGCAGCTTAGGGGGGGGAGAGCAGTTCTTC. It codes for CASSLGGGEQFF.

This chain connects TRBV6-6 to TRBJ1-5; perhaps TRBD1 as D (6 bases). V was clipped by 5 bases and J by 1 base, with 18 bases between them. Germline V gene lookup returns CDR1 MNHNY and CDR2 SVGAGI (reference sequence). This CDR3 contains 17 residues. The CDR3 sequence: CASSHRIGGQSNQPQHF. The DNA for the CDR3 is TGTGCCAGCAGTCACCGGATTGGGGGGCAAAGCAATCAGCCCCAGCATTTT.

This clone occurred a few times. The chain has TRBV5-1 and TRBJ2-3, with a weak D call TRBD2 (6 bases). The CDR3 length is 14 residues. Germline V CDR1 and CDR2: SGHRS, YFSETQ. V lost 4 bases, J lost 2 bases, and 11 bases lay in between. The CDR3 DNA follows: TGCGCCAGCAGCGAGGACTACTTCACAGATACGCAGTATTTT. Encoded protein: CASSEDYFTDTQYF.

The V call is TRBV5-4, the J call TRBJ2-5; 8 bases fit TRBD1. Trimming removed 6 bases from V and 2 bases from J; junction bases left unmatched: 6. Germline V CDR1 and CDR2: SGHNT, YYREEE (reference sequence). This CDR3 is 14 amino acids long. DNA of the CDR3: TGTGCCAGCAACTTACAGGGGGATCAAGAGACCCAGTACTTC. Amino acids: CASNLQGDQETQYF.

By share, this clone counts as medium-sized. For the CDR3, the DNA is TGTGCCAGCAGTTTAAGGGGGTTCGATAGCAATCAGCCCCAGCATTTT. This translates into CASSLRGFDSNQPQHF. This chain links TRBV28 with TRBJ1-5, with D possibly matching TRBD1 (6 bases). V dropped 2 bases and J dropped 0 bases, with 11 bases sitting between them. This CDR3 is built from 16 residues. Germline V CDR1 and CDR2: MDHEN, SYDVKM.

The J gene is TRBJ1-4, the V gene TRBV25-1; TRBD1 agrees at 8 bases. CDR3 length equals 17 residues. CDR1 MGHDK and CDR2 SYGVNS come from the germline V gene. J was trimmed by 3 bases and V by 2 bases; bases with no gene match: 8. This CDR3 is CASSEQGQGVSNEKLFF. The CDR3 nucleotides read TGTGCCAGCAGTGAACAAGGACAGGGAGTTTCTAATGAAAAACTGTTTTTT.

The V and J genes are TRBV5-8 and TRBJ1-6; a weak D match, TRBD1 (5 bases). Trimming removed 5 bases at V and 5 bases at J, with 14 bases between. Germline lookup yields CDR1 SGHTS and CDR2 YDEGEE. The CDR3 sequence is 15 residues long. This chain's CDR3 is CASRLGTADNSPLHF. CDR3 bases: TGTGCCAGCAGACTGGGGACCGCGGATAATTCACCCCTCCACTTT. Looking up the rest from reference TRBV5-8 and TRBJ1-6 gives the full variable domain: EAGVTQSPTHLIKTRGQQATLRCSPISGHTSVYWYQQALGLGLQFLLWYDEGEERNRGNFPPRFSGRQFPNYSSELNVNALELEDSALYLCASRLGTADNSPLHFGNGTRLTVT.

V and J are TRBV6-2 or TRBV6-3 and TRBJ1-5, with TRBD1 matching 7 bases. Trimming removed 6 bases from V and 6 bases from J; junction bases left unmatched: 5. The CDR3 contains 13 residues. CDR1 and CDR2 (germline): MNHEY, SVGEGT. CDR3 nucleotide sequence: TGTGCCAGCAGCCGACAGGGCTTTCAGCCCCAGCATTTT. Protein sequence: CASSRQGFQPQHF.

V usage is TRBV20-1 and J usage is TRBJ2-1, with D hard to call. The V gene lost 6 bases and the J gene lost 11 bases, with 11 bases spanning the gap. The germline CDR1 and CDR2 sequences are DFQATT and SNEGSKA (reference sequence). The CDR3 sequence is 10 residues long. The CDR3 coding sequence is TGCAGTGCCCCCTCGGGTCAGCAGTTCTTC. It translates to CSAPSGQQFF.

The V gene is TRBV5-4, the J gene TRBJ2-1; TRBD1 aligns across 9 bases. Germline V gives CDR1 SGHNT, CDR2 YYREEE (reference sequence). J gave up 6 bases and V 4 bases, and 5 bases lay outside the gene matches. CDR3 length: 14 amino acids. This CDR3 reads CASSRDRAGNEQFF. In nucleotides, the CDR3 is TGTGCCAGCAGCCGGGACAGGGCCGGCAATGAGCAGTTCTTC.

This chain joins TRBV7-3 and TRBJ1-4; 7 positions agree with TRBD1. The V and J ends lost 11 bases and 5 bases, in that order; junction bases with no gene match: 11. The CDR3 has 14 amino acids. Germline values: CDR1 SGHTA, CDR2 FQGTGA. CDR3 in DNA: TGTGCCGGACCACGACAGGGAGGGAATGAAAAACTGTTTTTT. Protein sequence: CAGPRQGGNEKLFF.

This clone was picked up a small number of times. V and J are TRBV30 and TRBJ2-7, with 7 bases identical to TRBD2. Germline V gene lookup returns CDR1 GTSNPN and CDR2 SVGIG (reference sequence). The CDR3 has 12 residues. In DNA, the CDR3 is TGTGCGGCGACCGGGCCCGGGGGGGAGCAGTACTTC. It yields the protein CAATGPGGEQYF.

The CDR3 region is CASSKLAGDSPREELFF. For the CDR3, the DNA is TGTGCCAGCAGTAAACTAGCGGGGGATTCTCCGAGGGAGGAGCTGTTTTTT. The V call is TRBV6-8, the J call TRBJ2-2; 11 bases line up with TRBD2. This CDR3 has 17 amino acids. Germline lookup yields CDR1 MNHGY and CDR2 SAAAGT. Unmatched junction bases numbered 15, after V lost 5 bases and J lost 10 bases.